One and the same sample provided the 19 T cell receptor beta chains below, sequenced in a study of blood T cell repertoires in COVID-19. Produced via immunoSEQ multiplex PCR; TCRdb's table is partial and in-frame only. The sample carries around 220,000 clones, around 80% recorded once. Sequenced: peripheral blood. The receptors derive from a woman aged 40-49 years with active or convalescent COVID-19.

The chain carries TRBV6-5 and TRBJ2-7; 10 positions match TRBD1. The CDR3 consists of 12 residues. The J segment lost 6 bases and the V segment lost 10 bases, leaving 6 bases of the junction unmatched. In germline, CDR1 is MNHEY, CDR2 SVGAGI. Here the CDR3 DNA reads TGTGCCACCACCGGGACAGGGGTCGAGCAGTACTTC. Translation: CATTGTGVEQYF.

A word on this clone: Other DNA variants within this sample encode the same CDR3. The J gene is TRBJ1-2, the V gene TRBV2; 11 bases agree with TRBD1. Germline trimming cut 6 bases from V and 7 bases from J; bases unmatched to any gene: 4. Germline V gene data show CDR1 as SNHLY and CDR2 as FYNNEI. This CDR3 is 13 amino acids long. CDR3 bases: TGTGCCAGCAGCGGACAGGGGGCAGGTGGCTACACCTTC. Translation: CASSGQGAGGYTF.

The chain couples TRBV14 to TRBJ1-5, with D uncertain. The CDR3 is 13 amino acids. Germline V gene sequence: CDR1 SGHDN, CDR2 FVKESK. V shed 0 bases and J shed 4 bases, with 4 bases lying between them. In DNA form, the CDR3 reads TGTGCCAGCAGCCAAGACCCGAATCAGCCCCAGCATTTT. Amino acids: CASSQDPNQPQHF. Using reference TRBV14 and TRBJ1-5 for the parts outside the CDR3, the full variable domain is EAGVTQFPSHSVIEKGQTVTLRCDPISGHDNLYWYRRVMGKEIKFLLHFVKESKQDESGMPNNRFLAERTGGTYSTLKVQPAELEDSGVYFCASSQDPNQPQHFGDGTRLSIL.

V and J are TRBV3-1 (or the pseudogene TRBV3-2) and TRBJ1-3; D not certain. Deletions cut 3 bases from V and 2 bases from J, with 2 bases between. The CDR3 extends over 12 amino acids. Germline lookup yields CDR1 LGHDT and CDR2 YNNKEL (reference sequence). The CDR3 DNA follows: TGTGCCAGCAGCCACGCTGGAAACACCATATATTTT. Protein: CASSHAGNTIYF.

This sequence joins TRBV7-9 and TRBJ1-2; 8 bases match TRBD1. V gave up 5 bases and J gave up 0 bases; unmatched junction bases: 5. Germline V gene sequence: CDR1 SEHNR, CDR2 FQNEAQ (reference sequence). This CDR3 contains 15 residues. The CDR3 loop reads CASSTRTGTNYGYTF. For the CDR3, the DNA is TGTGCCAGCAGCACCCGGACAGGGACTAACTATGGCTACACCTTC.

CDR3 nucleotides: TGTGCCAGCAGCGTATTACAGGGTCTTGGCTACACCTTC. Amino acid sequence: CASSVLQGLGYTF. The chain is built from TRBV9 and TRBJ1-2, with D tentatively TRBD1 (6 bases). Germline V gene data show CDR1 as SGDLS and CDR2 as YYNGEE. This CDR3 spans 13 amino acids. V was clipped by 1 base and J by 7 bases, with 11 bases between them. The full variable domain, in which reference TRBV9 and TRBJ1-2 provide the parts outside the CDR3, is DSGVTQTPKHLITATGQRVTLRCSPRSGDLSVYWYQQSLDQGLQFLIQYYNGEERAKGNILERFSAQQFPDLHSELNLSSLELGDSALYFCASSVLQGLGYTFGSGTRLTVV.

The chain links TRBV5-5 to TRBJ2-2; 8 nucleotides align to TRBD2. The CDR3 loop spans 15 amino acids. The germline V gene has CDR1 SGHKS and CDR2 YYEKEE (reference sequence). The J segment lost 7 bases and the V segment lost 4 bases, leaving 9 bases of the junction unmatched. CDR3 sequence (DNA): TGTGCCAGCAGCCCCGGTAACCGGGGGGGCGGGGAGCTGTTTTTT. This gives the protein CASSPGNRGGGELFF.

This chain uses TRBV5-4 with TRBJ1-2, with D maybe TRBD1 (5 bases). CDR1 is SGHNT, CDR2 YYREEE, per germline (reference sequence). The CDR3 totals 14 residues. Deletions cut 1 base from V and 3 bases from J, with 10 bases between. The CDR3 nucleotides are TGTGCCAGCAGCTTGAGCAGGGCAGACTATGGCTACACCTTC. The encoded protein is CASSLSRADYGYTF.

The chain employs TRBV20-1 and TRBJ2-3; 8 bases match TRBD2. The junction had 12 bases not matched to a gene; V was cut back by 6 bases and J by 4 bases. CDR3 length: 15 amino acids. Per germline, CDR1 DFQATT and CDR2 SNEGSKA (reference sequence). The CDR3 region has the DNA TGCAGTGCAAGTAGGTCCGGCGGGGGGTCAGATACGCAGTATTTT. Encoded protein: CSASRSGGGSDTQYF.

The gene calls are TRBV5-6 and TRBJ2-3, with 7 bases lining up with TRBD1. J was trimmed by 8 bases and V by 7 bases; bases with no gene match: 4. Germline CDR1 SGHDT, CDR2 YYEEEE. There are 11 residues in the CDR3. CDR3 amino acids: CASHTGVTQYF. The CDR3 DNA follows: TGTGCCAGCCACACAGGGGTTACGCAGTATTTT.

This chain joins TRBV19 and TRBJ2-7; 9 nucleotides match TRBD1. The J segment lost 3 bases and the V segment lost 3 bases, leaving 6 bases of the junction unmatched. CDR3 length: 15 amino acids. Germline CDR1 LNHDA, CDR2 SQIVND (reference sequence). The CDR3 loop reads CASSIFGTGIYEQYF. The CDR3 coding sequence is TGTGCCAGTAGTATTTTCGGGACAGGGATCTACGAGCAGTACTTC.

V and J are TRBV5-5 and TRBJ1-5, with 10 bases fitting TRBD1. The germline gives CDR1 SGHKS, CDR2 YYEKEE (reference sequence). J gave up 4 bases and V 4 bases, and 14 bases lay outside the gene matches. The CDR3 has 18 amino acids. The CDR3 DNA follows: TGTGCCAGCAGCCCCGGTCCGGGGACAGGGGCTTTTAATCAGCCCCAGCATTTT. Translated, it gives CASSPGPGTGAFNQPQHF.

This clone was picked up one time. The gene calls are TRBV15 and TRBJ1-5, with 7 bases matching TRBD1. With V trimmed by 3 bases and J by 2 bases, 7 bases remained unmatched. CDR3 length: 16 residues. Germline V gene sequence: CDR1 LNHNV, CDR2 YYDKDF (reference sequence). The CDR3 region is CATSRLRQGGNQPQHF. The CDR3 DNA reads TGTGCCACCAGCAGGTTGAGACAGGGTGGCAATCAGCCCCAGCATTTT.

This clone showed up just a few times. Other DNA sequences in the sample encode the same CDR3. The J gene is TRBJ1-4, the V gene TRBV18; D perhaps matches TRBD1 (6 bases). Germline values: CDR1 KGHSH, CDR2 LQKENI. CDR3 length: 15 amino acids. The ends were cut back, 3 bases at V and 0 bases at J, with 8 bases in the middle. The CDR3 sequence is CASSPTGPTNEKLFF. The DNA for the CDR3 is TGTGCCAGCTCACCGACAGGACCAACTAATGAAAAACTGTTTTTT. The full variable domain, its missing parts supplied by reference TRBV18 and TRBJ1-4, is NAGVMQNPRHLVRRRGQEARLRCSPMKGHSHVYWYRQLPEEGLKFMVYLQKENIIDESGMPKERFSAEFPKEGPSILRIQQVVRGDSAAYFCASSPTGPTNEKLFFGSGTQLSVL.

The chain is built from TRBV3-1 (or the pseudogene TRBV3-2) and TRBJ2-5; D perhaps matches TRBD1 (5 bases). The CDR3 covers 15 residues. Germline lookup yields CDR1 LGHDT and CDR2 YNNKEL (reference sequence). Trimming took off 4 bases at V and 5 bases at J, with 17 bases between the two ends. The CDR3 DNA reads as TGTGCCAGCAGCCTAATGAAAAAGGGGCAGGAGACCCAGTACTTC. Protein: CASSLMKKGQETQYF.

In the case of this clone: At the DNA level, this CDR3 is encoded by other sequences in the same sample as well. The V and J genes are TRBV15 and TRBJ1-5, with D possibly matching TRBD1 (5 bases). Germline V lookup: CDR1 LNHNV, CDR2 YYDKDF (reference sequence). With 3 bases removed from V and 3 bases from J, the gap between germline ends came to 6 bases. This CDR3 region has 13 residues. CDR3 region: CATSSGANQPQHF. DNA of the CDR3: TGTGCCACCAGCAGTGGGGCCAATCAGCCCCAGCATTTT. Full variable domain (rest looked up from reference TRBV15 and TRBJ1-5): DAMVIQNPRYQVTQFGKPVTLSCSQTLNHNVMYWYQQKSSQAPKLLFHYYDKDFNNEADTPDNFQSRRPNTSFCFLDIRSPGLGDTAMYLCATSSGANQPQHFGDGTRLSIL.

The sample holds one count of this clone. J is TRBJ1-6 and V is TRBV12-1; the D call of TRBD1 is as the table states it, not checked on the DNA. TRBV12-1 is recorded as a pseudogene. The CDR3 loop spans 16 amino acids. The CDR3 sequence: CASSFARTGSNSPLHF. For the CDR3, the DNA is TGTGCCAGCAGCTTTGCACGGACAGGGTCGAATTCACCCCTCCACTTT.

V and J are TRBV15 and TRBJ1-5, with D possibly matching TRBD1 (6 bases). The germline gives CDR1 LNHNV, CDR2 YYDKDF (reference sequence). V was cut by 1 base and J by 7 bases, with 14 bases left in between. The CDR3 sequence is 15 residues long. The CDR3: CATSRGSGEGQPQHF. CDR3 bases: TGTGCCACCAGCAGAGGTTCAGGGGAAGGCCAGCCCCAGCATTTT. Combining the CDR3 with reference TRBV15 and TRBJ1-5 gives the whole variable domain DAMVIQNPRYQVTQFGKPVTLSCSQTLNHNVMYWYQQKSSQAPKLLFHYYDKDFNNEADTPDNFQSRRPNTSFCFLDIRSPGLGDTAMYLCATSRGSGEGQPQHFGDGTRLSIL.

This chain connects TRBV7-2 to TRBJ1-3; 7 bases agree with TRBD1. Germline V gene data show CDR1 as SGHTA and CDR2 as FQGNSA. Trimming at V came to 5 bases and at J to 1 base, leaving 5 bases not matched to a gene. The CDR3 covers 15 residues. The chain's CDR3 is CASSPRTGSGNTIYF. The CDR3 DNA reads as TGTGCCAGCAGCCCCAGGACAGGATCTGGAAACACCATATATTTT.